These T cell receptor beta chains were read from a single sample in a study of control samples from healthy donors and cancer patients. Data came from immunoSEQ multiplex PCR; TCRdb stores just in-frame clones and leaves some out. The sample contains tens of thousands of clones, over 75% of which appear only once. Sequenced sample: blood. The receptor set was obtained from a woman aged 50 to 60 in good health. The CDR3 runs from the conserved cysteine through the conserved F or W. The D gene is left open where the match is weak. Size is stated for part of the rows, as once, few or many counts, or as a class when the clone is expanded.

size | J | V | D | DNA | CDR3
NA | TRBJ2-7 | TRBV4-1 | NA | TGCGCCAGCAGCCAAGATAGAACCACCCTCTACGAGCAGTACTTC | CASSQDRTTLYEQYF
NA | TRBJ2-1 | TRBV28 | TRBD2 | TGTGCCAGCAGTTTAGTCGGTAGGGGACTAGCGGCCTCCTACAATGAGCAGTTCTTC | CASSLVGRGLAASYNEQFF
NA | TRBJ2-1 | TRBV28 | TRBD2 | TGTGCCAGCAGTCCCCGAGGACTAGCGGTTAACAATGAGCAGTTCTTC | CASSPRGLAVNNEQFF
once | TRBJ2-7 | TRBV15 | NA | TGTGCCACCAGCAGAGATCAAGGACTCGATTACGAGCAGTACTTC | CATSRDQGLDYEQYF
NA | TRBJ1-4 | TRBV30 | NA | TGTGCCTGCCCCGACTATAATGAAAAACTGTTTTTT | CACPDYNEKLFF
NA | TRBJ1-1 | TRBV7-2 | TRBD1 | TGTGCCAGCAGCTTAACAGGGGACACTGAAGCTTTCTTT | CASSLTGDTEAFF
NA | TRBJ1-1 | TRBV7-9 | NA | TGTGCCAGCAGCACAGTGGCTGAAGCTTTCTTT | CASSTVAEAFF
NA | TRBJ1-2 | TRBV4-1 | NA | TGCGCCAGCAGCCAGACAACCAACTATGGCTACACCTTC | CASSQTTNYGYTF
NA | TRBJ2-2 | TRBV5-1 | NA | TGCGCCAGCAGCTTGTCGGGCGTACCATCCGGGGAGCTGTTTTTT | CASSLSGVPSGELFF
NA | TRBJ1-1 | TRBV6-5 | NA | TGTGCCAGCAGTTACTTGGGAGAGAACACTGAAGCTTTCTTT | CASSYLGENTEAFF
NA | TRBJ2-1 | TRBV19 | TRBD2 | TGTGCCAGTAGCGAGCCCCGGACTAGCGGCAATGAGCAGTTCTTC | CASSEPRTSGNEQFF
NA | TRBJ2-1 | TRBV4-1 | NA | TGCGCCAGCAGCCAAGATCGGCTAGTCTGGGGCAATGAGCAGTTCTTC | CASSQDRLVWGNEQFF
medium-sized | TRBJ2-4 | TRBV5-1 | TRBD2 | TGCGCCAGCAGCTTCCGACTAGCGGGCGGAATTCAGTACTTC | CASSFRLAGGIQYF
NA | TRBJ2-1 | TRBV6-5 | NA | TGTGCCAGCAGTAGATGGTCGACCAGGGACAATGAGCAGTTCTTC | CASSRWSTRDNEQFF
NA | TRBJ2-2 | TRBV7-9 | NA | TGTGCCAGCAGCTTAGCGGGAACCACCGGGGAGCTGTTTTTT | CASSLAGTTGELFF
NA | TRBJ2-7 | TRBV10-3 | TRBD1 | TGTGCCACCAGACAGGGCACCTACGAGCAGTACTTC | CATRQGTYEQYF
NA | TRBJ2-2 | TRBV5-1 | NA | TGCGCCAGCAGCTATGGGAACACCGGGGAGCTGTTTTTT | CASSYGNTGELFF
NA | TRBJ2-2 | TRBV27 | NA | TGTGCCAGCAGTTTACGGGTTGCCGGGGAGCTGTTTTTT | CASSLRVAGELFF
NA | TRBJ1-1 | TRBV12-3/TRBV12-4 | NA | TGTGCCAGCAGTTACGGGGAAGGCACTGAAGCTTTCTTT | CASSYGEGTEAFF
NA | TRBJ1-5 | TRBV19 | NA | TGTGCCAGTAGTGTCTTTCCGAATCGGCCCCAGCATTTT | CASSVFPNRPQHF
NA | TRBJ1-1 | TRBV30 | NA | TGTGCCTGGAGATGGGCAGGGAATAATATTAGATTT | CAWRWAGNNIRF